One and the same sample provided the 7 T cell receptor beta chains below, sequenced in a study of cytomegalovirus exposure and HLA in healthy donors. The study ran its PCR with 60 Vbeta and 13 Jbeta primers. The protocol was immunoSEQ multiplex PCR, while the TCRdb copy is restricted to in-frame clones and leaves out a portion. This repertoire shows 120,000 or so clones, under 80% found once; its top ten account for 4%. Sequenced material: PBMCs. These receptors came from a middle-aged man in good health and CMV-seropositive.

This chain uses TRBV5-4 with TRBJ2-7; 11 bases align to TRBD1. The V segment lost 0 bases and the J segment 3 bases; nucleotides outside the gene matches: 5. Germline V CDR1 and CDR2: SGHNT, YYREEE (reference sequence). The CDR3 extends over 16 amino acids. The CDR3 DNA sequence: TGTGCCAGCAGCTTGGCCGGGACAGGGGGATTCTACGAGCAGTACTTC. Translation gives CASSLAGTGGFYEQYF.

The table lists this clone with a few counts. CDR3 sequence reads: CTRGRPTYEQYF. The CDR3 DNA is TGCACCAGAGGGAGGCCAACCTACGAGCAGTACTTC. J is TRBJ2-7 and V is TRBV1; TRBD2, the table's D call, was not compared with the DNA. TRBV1 is recorded as a pseudogene. This CDR3 contains 12 residues.

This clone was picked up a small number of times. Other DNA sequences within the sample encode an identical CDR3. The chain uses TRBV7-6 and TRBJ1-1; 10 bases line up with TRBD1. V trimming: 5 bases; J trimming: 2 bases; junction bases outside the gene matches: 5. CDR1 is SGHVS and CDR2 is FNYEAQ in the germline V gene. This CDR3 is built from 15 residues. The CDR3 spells CASSPRTGGNTEAFF. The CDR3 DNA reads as TGTGCCAGCAGCCCCCGGACAGGGGGAAACACTGAAGCTTTCTTT.

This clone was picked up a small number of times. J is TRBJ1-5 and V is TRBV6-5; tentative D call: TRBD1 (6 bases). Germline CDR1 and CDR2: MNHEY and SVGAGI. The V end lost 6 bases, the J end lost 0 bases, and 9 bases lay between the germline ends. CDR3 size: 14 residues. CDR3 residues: CASRLQGSNQPQHF. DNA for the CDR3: TGTGCCAGCAGATTACAGGGTAGCAATCAGCCCCAGCATTTT.

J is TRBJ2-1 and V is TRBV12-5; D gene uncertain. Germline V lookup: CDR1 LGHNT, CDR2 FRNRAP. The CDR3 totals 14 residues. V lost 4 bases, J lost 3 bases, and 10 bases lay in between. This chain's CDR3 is CASGSTSVYNEQFF. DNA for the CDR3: TGTGCTAGTGGTTCGACTTCCGTCTACAATGAGCAGTTCTTC. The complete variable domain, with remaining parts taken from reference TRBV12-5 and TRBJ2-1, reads DARVTQTPRHKVTEMGQEVTMRCQPILGHNTVFWYRQTMMQGLELLAYFRNRAPLDDSGMPKDRFSAEMPDATLATLKIQPSEPRDSAVYFCASGSTSVYNEQFFGPGTRLTVL.

This chain's CDR3 is CAIRETGETGYTF. The CDR3, as DNA: TGTGCCATCAGGGAAACAGGGGAGACGGGCTACACCTTC. The chain links TRBV10-3 to TRBJ1-2, with TRBD1 identical over 7 bases. This CDR3 is 13 amino acids long. J lost 8 bases, V lost 6 bases, and 9 bases had no gene match. From germline, CDR1 is ENHRY and CDR2 SYGVKD.

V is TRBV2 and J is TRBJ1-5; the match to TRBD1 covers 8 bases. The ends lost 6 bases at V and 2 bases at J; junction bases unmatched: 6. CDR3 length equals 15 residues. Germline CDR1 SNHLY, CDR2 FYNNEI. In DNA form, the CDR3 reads TGTGCCAGCAGGACAGGGGACGGGGGCAATCAGCCCCAGCATTTT. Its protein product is CASRTGDGGNQPQHF. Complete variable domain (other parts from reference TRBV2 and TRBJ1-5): EPEVTQTPSHQVTQMGQEVILRCVPISNHLYFYWYRQILGQKVEFLVSFYNNEISEKSEIFDDQFSVERPDGSNFTLKIRSTKLEDSAMYFCASRTGDGGNQPQHFGDGTRLSIL.